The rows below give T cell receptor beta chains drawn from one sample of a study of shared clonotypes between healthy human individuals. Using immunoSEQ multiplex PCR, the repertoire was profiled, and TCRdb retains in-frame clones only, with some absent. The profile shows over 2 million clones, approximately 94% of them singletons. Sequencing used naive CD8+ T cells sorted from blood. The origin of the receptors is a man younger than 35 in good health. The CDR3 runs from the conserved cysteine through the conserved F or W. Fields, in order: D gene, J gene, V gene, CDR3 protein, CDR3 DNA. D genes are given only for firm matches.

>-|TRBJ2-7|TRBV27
CASSLVGGIYEQYF
TGTGCCAGCAGTTTAGTCGGGGGTATCTACGAGCAGTACTTC
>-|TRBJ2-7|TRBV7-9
CASSYQYEQYF
TGTGCCAGCAGCTACCAGTACGAGCAGTACTTC
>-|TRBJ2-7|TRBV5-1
CASSSDNYYEQYF
TGCGCCAGCAGCTCGGACAACTACTACGAGCAGTACTTC
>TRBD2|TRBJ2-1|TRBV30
CAWSGLAPSYNEQFF
TGTGCCTGGAGTGGACTAGCGCCGTCCTACAATGAGCAGTTCTTC
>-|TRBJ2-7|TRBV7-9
CASMTGYEQYF
TGTGCCAGCATGACGGGCTACGAGCAGTACTTC
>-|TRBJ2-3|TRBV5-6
CASSFRGGLADTQYF
TGTGCCAGCAGCTTTAGAGGGGGTTTGGCAGATACGCAGTATTTT
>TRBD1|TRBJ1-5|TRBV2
CASSEAGTGKHQPQHF
TGTGCCAGCAGTGAAGCTGGGACAGGGAAACATCAGCCCCAGCATTTT
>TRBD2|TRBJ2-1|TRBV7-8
CASSQGGLALDEQFF
TGTGCCAGCAGCCAGGGTGGACTAGCGTTAGATGAGCAGTTCTTC
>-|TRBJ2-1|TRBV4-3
CASSQDTQSYNEQFF
TGCGCCAGCAGCCAAGATACACAATCTTACAATGAGCAGTTCTTC
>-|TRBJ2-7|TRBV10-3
CAISGDRGSYEQYF
TGTGCCATCAGTGGGGACCGGGGTAGCTACGAGCAGTACTTC
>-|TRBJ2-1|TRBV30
CAWDNGQGSYNEQFF
TGTGCCTGGGATAACGGGCAGGGCTCCTACAATGAGCAGTTCTTC
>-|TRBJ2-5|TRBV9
CASSPPDQETQYF
TGTGCCAGCAGCCCCCCCGATCAAGAGACCCAGTACTTC
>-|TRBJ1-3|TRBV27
CASSPYSGNTIYF
TGTGCCAGCAGTCCCTACAGTGGAAACACCATATATTTT
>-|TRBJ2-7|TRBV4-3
CASSQGQGLYEQYF
TGCGCCAGCAGCCAAGGTCAGGGGCTCTACGAGCAGTACTTC
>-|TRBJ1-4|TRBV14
CASSQIPDGDLFF
TGTGCCAGCAGCCAAATACCGGACGGCGACCTGTTTTTT
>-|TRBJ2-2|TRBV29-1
CSSWDPNTGELFF
TGCAGCTCTTGGGACCCGAACACCGGGGAGCTGTTTTTT
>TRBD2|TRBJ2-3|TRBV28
CASSSILGRGGLADTQYF
TGTGCCAGCAGTTCCATACTAGGGCGGGGGGGCCTCGCAGATACGCAGTATTTT
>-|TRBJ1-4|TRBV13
CASSLGATATNEKLFF
TGTGCCAGCAGCTTAGGGGCGACAGCAACTAATGAAAAACTGTTTTTT